The 8 T cell receptor beta chains reported below all come from one sample, sequenced in a study of cytomegalovirus exposure and HLA in healthy donors. Vbeta (60) and Jbeta (13) primers were used in the PCR. The assay was immunoSEQ multiplex PCR, and TCRdb's table has in-frame clones only and misses some. This table holds 210,000 or so clones, about 75% found once. The sequencing sample was made of PBMCs. Receptors were obtained from a young man in good health and CMV-seronegative.

This clone appeared a few times. The gene calls are TRBV27 and TRBJ2-7, with 8 nucleotides matching TRBD2. There are 15 residues in the CDR3. V was pared by 3 bases and J by 5 bases, with 9 bases of the junction left unmatched. Germline V gene data show CDR1 as MNHEY and CDR2 as SMNVEV (reference sequence). CDR3 DNA: TGTGCCAGCAGTTTGGTGACGGGGGGGGTCCACGAGCAGTACTTC. Amino acid sequence: CASSLVTGGVHEQYF.

This chain uses TRBV4-2 with TRBJ1-5, with 8 bases lining up with TRBD1. The trim removed 0 bases at V and 2 bases at J, leaving 6 bases unmatched. CDR3 length: 17 amino acids. Per germline, CDR1 LGHNA and CDR2 YNFKEQ. CDR3 residues: CASSQDLGTGGNQPQHF. Here the CDR3 DNA reads TGTGCCAGCAGCCAAGATCTTGGGACAGGCGGCAATCAGCCCCAGCATTTT.

The chain is built from TRBV27 and TRBJ2-7, with 8 positions matching TRBD2. The CDR3 is 14 amino acids. The junction had 12 bases not matched to a gene; V was cut back by 9 bases and J by 5 bases. Germline loops: CDR1 MNHEY, CDR2 SMNVEV (reference sequence). The DNA for the CDR3 is TGTGCCAGTCGGACCGGGACTAGTCGCCACGAGCAGTACTTC. It is translated as CASRTGTSRHEQYF.

This sequence joins TRBV19 and TRBJ1-6; D might be TRBD1 (5 bases). The CDR3 loop spans 14 amino acids. In germline, CDR1 is LNHDA, CDR2 SQIVND (reference sequence). The V end was cut by 5 bases, the J end by 8 bases, with 13 bases between. CDR3 in amino acids: CASSPTGGYSPLHF. The CDR3 DNA is TGTGCCAGTAGTCCCACGGGGGGTTATTCACCCCTCCACTTT. The full variable domain, in which reference TRBV19 and TRBJ1-6 provide the parts outside the CDR3, is DGGITQSPKYLFRKEGQNVTLSCEQNLNHDAMYWYRQDPGQGLRLIYYSQIVNDFQKGDIAEGYSVSREKKESFPLTVTSAQKNPTAFYLCASSPTGGYSPLHFGNGTRLTVT.

The chain is built from TRBV7-9 and TRBJ1-2; TRBD1 matches at 8 bases. From germline, CDR1 is SEHNR and CDR2 FQNEAQ (reference sequence). There are 15 residues in the CDR3. Losses at the gene ends were 1 base for V and 7 bases for J; bases not matched to a gene: 8. The chain's CDR3 is CASSLEGQGVTGYTF. The CDR3 DNA sequence: TGTGCCAGCAGCTTAGAAGGACAGGGAGTTACTGGCTACACCTTC.

The chain links TRBV20-1 to TRBJ2-5; 7 nucleotides line up with TRBD2. The germline gives CDR1 DFQATT, CDR2 SNEGSKA (reference sequence). The CDR3 runs 11 residues. In DNA, the CDR3 is TGCAGCCAGCGGGAAGAAGAGACCCAGTACTTC. Protein product: CSQREEETQYF.

J is TRBJ1-2 and V is TRBV11-2, with a possible D match to TRBD1 (5 bases). The V gene lost 4 bases and the J gene lost 3 bases, with 15 bases spanning the gap. In germline, CDR1 is SGHAT, CDR2 FQNNGV. CDR3 size: 15 residues. The DNA for the CDR3 is TGTGCCAGCAGCTACACGGGGGAAGAGGACTATGGCTACACCTTC. Translating gives CASSYTGEEDYGYTF.

This rearrangement joins TRBV27 to TRBJ2-7; TRBD1 aligns across 7 bases. The CDR3 sequence is 14 residues long. Unmatched junction bases numbered 10, after V lost 5 bases and J lost 6 bases. Germline CDR1 and CDR2: MNHEY and SMNVEV (reference sequence). CDR3 in DNA: TGTGCCAGCAGTCCCTACAGGGGTTCTTGCGAGCAGTACTTC. Its protein product is CASSPYRGSCEQYF.